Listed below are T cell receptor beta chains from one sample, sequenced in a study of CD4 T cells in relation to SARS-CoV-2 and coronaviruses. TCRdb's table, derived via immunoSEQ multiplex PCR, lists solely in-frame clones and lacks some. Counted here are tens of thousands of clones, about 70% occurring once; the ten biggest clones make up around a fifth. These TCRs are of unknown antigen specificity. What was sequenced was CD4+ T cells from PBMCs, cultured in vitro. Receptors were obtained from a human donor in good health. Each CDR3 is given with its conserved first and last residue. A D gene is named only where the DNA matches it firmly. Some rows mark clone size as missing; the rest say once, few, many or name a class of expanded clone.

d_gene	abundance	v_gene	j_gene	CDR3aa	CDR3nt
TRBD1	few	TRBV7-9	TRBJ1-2	CASSSDRGGYGYTF	TGTGCCAGCAGCTCGGACAGGGGCGGATATGGCTACACCTTC
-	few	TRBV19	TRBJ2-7	CARPEGAYEQYF	TGTGCCCGCCCGGAGGGGGCCTACGAGCAGTACTTC
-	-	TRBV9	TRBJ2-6	CASSAEYTGANVLTF	TGTGCCAGCAGCGCAGAATATACTGGGGCCAACGTCCTGACTTTC
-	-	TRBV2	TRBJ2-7	CASSGEGIGREQYF	TGTGCCAGCAGTGGCGAGGGGATTGGGCGCGAGCAGTACTTC
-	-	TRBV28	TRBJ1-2	CASSSPAGEGYGYTF	TGTGCCAGCAGTTCCCCGGCAGGGGAAGGCTATGGCTACACCTTC
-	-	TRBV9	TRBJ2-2	CASSIPPLPNTGELFF	TGTGCCAGCAGCATACCCCCGTTACCGAACACCGGGGAGCTGTTTTTT
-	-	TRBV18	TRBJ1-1	CASSVAETEAFF	TGTGCCAGCTCAGTTGCGGAAACTGAAGCTTTCTTT
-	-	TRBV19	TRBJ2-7	CASSIEGRGSHSYEQYF	TGTGCCAGTAGTATAGAAGGGCGAGGGTCCCACTCCTACGAGCAGTACTTC
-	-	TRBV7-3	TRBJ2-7	CASSPDGFYEQYF	TGTGCCAGCAGCCCGGACGGGTTCTACGAGCAGTACTTC
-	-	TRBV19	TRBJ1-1	CASSPGVVNTEAFF	TGTGCCAGTAGCCCGGGGGTGGTGAACACTGAAGCTTTCTTT
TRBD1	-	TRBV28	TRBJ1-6	CASSLSQQGALGSPLHF	TGTGCCAGCAGTTTATCTCAACAGGGGGCGCTTGGTTCACCCCTCCACTTT
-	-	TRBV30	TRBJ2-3	CAWGWAVEVDTQYF	TGTGCCTGGGGCTGGGCGGTGGAGGTAGATACGCAGTATTTT
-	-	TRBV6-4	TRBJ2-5	CASSLYEGETQYF	TGTGCCAGCAGCCTCTACGAGGGAGAGACCCAGTACTTC
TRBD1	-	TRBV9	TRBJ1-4	CASSADRGSNEKLFF	TGTGCCAGCAGCGCCGACAGGGGGTCTAATGAAAAACTGTTTTTT
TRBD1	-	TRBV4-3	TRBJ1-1	CASSQDGTGGEAFF	TGCGCCAGCAGCCAAGACGGGACAGGGGGTGAAGCTTTCTTT
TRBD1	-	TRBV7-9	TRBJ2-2	CASSSRTGETNTGELFF	TGTGCCAGCAGCTCCAGGACAGGGGAAACGAACACCGGGGAGCTGTTTTTT
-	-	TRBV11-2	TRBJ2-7	CASTRGGVSSYEQYF	TGTGCCAGCACCAGGGGCGGGGTTAGCTCCTACGAGCAGTACTTC
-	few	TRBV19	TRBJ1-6	CASSTSSYNSPLHF	TGTGCCAGTAGTACGAGCTCCTATAATTCACCCCTCCACTTT
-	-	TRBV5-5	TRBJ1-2	CASSLVYRPDGYTF	TGTGCCAGCAGCTTGGTGTACAGACCTGATGGCTACACCTTC
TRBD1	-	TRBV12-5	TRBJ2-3	CASGKGQGDFTDTQYF	TGTGCTAGTGGTAAGGGACAGGGGGACTTCACAGATACGCAGTATTTT
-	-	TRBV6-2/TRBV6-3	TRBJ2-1	CASSYPLFGRDEQFF	TGTGCCAGCAGTTATCCCCTATTTGGTAGGGATGAGCAGTTCTTC
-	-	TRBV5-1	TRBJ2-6	CASSLDHGSGANVLTF	TGCGCCAGCAGCTTGGATCATGGATCTGGGGCCAACGTCCTGACTTTC
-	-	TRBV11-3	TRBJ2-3	CASSLDHGDTQYF	TGTGCCAGCAGCTTAGATCACGGAGATACGCAGTATTTT
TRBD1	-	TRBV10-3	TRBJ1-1	CATQLADRERGTEAFF	TGTGCCACCCAGCTTGCGGACAGGGAACGGGGCACTGAAGCTTTCTTT
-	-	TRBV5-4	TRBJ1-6	CASSIQGINSPLHF	TGTGCCAGCAGCATCCAGGGCATCAATTCACCCCTCCACTTT
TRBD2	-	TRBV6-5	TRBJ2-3	CASGRGLAARDTQYF	TGTGCCAGCGGGCGGGGACTAGCGGCTAGAGATACGCAGTATTTT
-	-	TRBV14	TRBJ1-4	CASSPHRWGEKLFF	TGTGCCAGCAGCCCCCACAGATGGGGGGAAAAACTGTTTTTT
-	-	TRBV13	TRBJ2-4	CASSSRDPGAKNIQYF	TGTGCCAGCAGCTCAAGGGACCCCGGTGCCAAAAACATTCAGTACTTC
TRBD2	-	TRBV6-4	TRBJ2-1	CASSSSGRASEQFF	TGTGCCAGCAGTTCTAGCGGGAGGGCCAGTGAGCAGTTCTTC
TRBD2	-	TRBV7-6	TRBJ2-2	CASSLAGGGTGELFF	TGTGCCAGCAGCTTGGCCGGGGGGGGAACCGGGGAGCTGTTTTTT
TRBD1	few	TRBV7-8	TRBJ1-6	CASSRTGQGRSPLHF	TGTGCCAGCAGCCGCACGGGACAGGGAAGATCACCCCTCCACTTT
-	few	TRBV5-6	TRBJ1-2	CASSPFSNYGYTF	TGTGCCAGCAGCCCGTTCTCTAACTATGGCTACACCTTC
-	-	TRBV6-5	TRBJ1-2	CASSSDGNYGYTF	TGTGCCAGCAGTTCAGACGGGAACTATGGCTACACCTTC
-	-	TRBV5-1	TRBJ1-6	CASSSRRDNNSPLHF	TGCGCCAGCAGCTCCCGACGGGACAATAATTCACCCCTCCACTTT
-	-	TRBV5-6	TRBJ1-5	CASVPGRSNQPQHF	TGTGCCAGCGTGCCGGGACGGAGCAATCAGCCCCAGCATTTT
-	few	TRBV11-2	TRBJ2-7	CASSLESGEPYTYEQYF	TGTGCCAGCAGCTTAGAATCGGGGGAACCTTATACCTACGAGCAGTACTTC
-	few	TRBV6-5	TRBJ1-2	CASSPLGPGYGYTF	TGTGCCAGCAGTCCTCTAGGACCGGGCTATGGCTACACCTTC
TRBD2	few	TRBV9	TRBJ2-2	CASSGTSGSWGGELFF	TGTGCCAGCAGCGGAACTAGCGGGAGTTGGGGCGGGGAGCTGTTTTTT
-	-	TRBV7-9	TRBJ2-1	CASSGGVGLQGEQFF	TGTGCCAGCAGTGGGGGGGTGGGACTACAGGGTGAGCAGTTCTTC
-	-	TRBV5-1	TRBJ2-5	CASSRAPGQETQYF	TGCGCCAGCAGCAGGGCCCCAGGCCAAGAGACCCAGTACTTC
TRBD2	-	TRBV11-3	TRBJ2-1	CASSLKRGNYNEQFF	TGTGCCAGCAGCTTGAAGCGGGGAAATTACAATGAGCAGTTCTTC
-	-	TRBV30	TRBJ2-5	CAWGRGGVQETQYF	TGTGCCTGGGGGCGGGGCGGGGTCCAAGAGACCCAGTACTTC
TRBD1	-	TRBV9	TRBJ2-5	CASSLTGTGEETQYF	TGTGCCAGCAGCCTAACTGGGACAGGGGAAGAGACCCAGTACTTC
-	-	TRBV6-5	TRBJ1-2	CASRLTGPGNYGYTF	TGTGCCAGCAGACTAACAGGACCTGGTAACTATGGCTACACCTTC
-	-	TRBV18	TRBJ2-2	CASSPQGNTGELFF	TGTGCCAGCTCACCACAGGGTAACACCGGGGAGCTGTTTTTT
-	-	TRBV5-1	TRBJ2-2	CASSLSTGPGELFF	TGCGCCAGCAGCTTGTCGACAGGACCCGGGGAGCTGTTTTTT
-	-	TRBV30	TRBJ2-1	CAWSASRYNEQFF	TGTGCCTGGAGTGCTAGCAGATACAATGAGCAGTTCTTC
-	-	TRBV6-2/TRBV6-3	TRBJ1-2	CASSFFDTDYGYTF	TGTGCCAGCAGTTTCTTTGACACCGACTATGGCTACACCTTC
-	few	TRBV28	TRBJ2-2	CASSPVGPLRARWELFF	TGTGCCAGCAGTCCCGTGGGTCCTCTCCGGGCGCGATGGGAGCTGTTTTTT
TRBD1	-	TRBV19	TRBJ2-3	CASSPLRGPTQYF	TGTGCCAGTAGTCCTCTGAGGGGGCCTACGCAGTATTTT
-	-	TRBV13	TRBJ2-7	CASSSGKTSIPGEQYF	TGTGCCAGCAGCTCTGGGAAAACTTCAATACCGGGGGAGCAGTACTTC
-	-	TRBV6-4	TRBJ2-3	CASSWTIETDTQYF	TGTGCCAGCAGTTGGACTATCGAGACAGATACGCAGTATTTT
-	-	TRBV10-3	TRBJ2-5	CAISDSWEWETQYF	TGTGCCATCAGTGATTCGTGGGAGTGGGAGACCCAGTACTTC
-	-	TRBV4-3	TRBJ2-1	CASSQEPGVGHEQFF	TGCGCCAGCAGCCAAGAGCCGGGCGTCGGGCATGAGCAGTTCTTC
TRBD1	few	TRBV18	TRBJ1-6	CASSPSTGRNSPLHF	TGTGCCAGCTCACCGTCGACAGGGAGAAATTCACCCCTCCACTTT
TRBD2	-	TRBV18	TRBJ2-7	CASSPLNLGLAVGPAYEQYF	TGTGCCAGCTCACCGCTTAACCTCGGACTAGCGGTGGGGCCCGCCTACGAGCAGTACTTC
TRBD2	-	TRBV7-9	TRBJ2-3	CASSLEGLGGDTQYF	TGTGCCAGCAGCCTCGAAGGACTAGGCGGAGATACGCAGTATTTT
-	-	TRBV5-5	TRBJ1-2	CASSPGQGAYGYTF	TGTGCCAGCAGCCCCGGGCAGGGAGCCTATGGCTACACCTTC